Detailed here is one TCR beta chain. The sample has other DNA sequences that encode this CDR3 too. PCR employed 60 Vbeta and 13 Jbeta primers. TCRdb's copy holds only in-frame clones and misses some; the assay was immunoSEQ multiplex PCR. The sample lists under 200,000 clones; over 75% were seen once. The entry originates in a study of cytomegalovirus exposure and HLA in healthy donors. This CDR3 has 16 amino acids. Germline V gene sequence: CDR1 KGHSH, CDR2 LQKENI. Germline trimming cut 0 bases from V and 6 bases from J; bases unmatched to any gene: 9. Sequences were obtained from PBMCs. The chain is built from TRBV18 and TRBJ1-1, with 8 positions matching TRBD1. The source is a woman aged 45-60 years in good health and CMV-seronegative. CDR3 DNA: TGTGCCAGCTCACCACCCTTCGGACAGGGTGTAGCTGAAGCTTTCTTT. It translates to CASSPPFGQGVAEAFF.